The clone carrying this T cell receptor (beta chain) was recorded at least ten times. Its antigen remains unidentified. This entry is derived from a study of T-cell reconstitution after alpha-beta-depleted transplantation in children. Preparing the TCRbeta library involved the use of unique molecular identifiers. Via MiXCR, TCRdb re-called the PCR reads, giving one row per CDR3 protein. The sample yields over 200,000 distinct CDR3 sequences, about a tenth seen once. Points from the study as a whole: From newly produced T cells came most of the T-cell counts and diversity one year after transplant.

Germline-derived CDR1 and CDR2 are MNHEY and SVGAGI. Trimming left V 6 bases short and J 4 bases short, with 7 bases between. This CDR3 has 13 amino acids. The receptor's source is a child younger than two with acute myeloid leukemia, due to receive a stem cell transplant. The sequencing here drew on PBMCs, taken before TCRalphabeta/CD19-depleted stem cell transplant. The chain couples TRBV6-5 to TRBJ1-6, with D unclear. CDR3 bases: TGTGCCAGCAGGTGGAGTTATAATTCACCCCTCCACTTT. This encodes CASRWSYNSPLHF.